The rows below give T cell receptor beta chains drawn from one sample of a study of blood T cell repertoires in COVID-19. This table comes from immunoSEQ multiplex PCR, and its TCRdb copy is limited to in-frame clones, with some not included. The table includes under 200,000 clones, under 95% detected once. Material: peripheral blood. Receptors originate from a man younger than 30 with acute or convalescent COVID-19. The CDR3 runs from the conserved cysteine through the conserved F or W. A D gene is named only where the DNA matches it firmly. A row's size may be missing; if present it is once, few, many or a size class.

clone size: .; J gene: TRBJ1-1; V gene: TRBV9; D gene: .; CDR3 protein: CASSPGTGNTEAFF; CDR3 DNA: TGTGCCAGCAGCCCTGGAACAGGGAACACTGAAGCTTTCTTT
clone size: .; J gene: TRBJ2-3; V gene: TRBV6-6; D gene: .; CDR3 protein: CASGTRETLTDTQYF; CDR3 DNA: TGTGCCAGCGGAACTCGGGAGACCCTCACAGATACGCAGTATTTT
clone size: .; J gene: TRBJ1-1; V gene: TRBV6-5; D gene: .; CDR3 protein: CASSREVRTEAFF; CDR3 DNA: TGTGCCAGCAGCAGGGAGGTAAGGACTGAAGCTTTCTTT
clone size: .; J gene: TRBJ2-7; V gene: TRBV11-2; D gene: .; CDR3 protein: CASSPLGGSYEQYF; CDR3 DNA: TGTGCCAGCAGCCCCCTGGGGGGCTCCTACGAGCAGTACTTC
clone size: .; J gene: TRBJ1-5; V gene: TRBV3-1/TRBV3-2; D gene: TRBD1; CDR3 protein: CASSLQGNNQPQHF; CDR3 DNA: TGTGCCAGCAGCTTACAGGGGAACAATCAGCCCCAGCATTTT
clone size: .; J gene: TRBJ2-1; V gene: TRBV19; D gene: TRBD2; CDR3 protein: CASSIEKTSGGQYNEQFF; CDR3 DNA: TGTGCCAGTAGTATTGAGAAGACTAGCGGGGGGCAGTACAATGAGCAGTTCTTC
clone size: .; J gene: TRBJ1-2; V gene: TRBV6-6; D gene: TRBD1; CDR3 protein: CASSQGTGGASYGYTF; CDR3 DNA: TGTGCCAGCAGCCAAGGGACAGGGGGCGCATCCTATGGCTACACCTTC
clone size: few; J gene: TRBJ1-6; V gene: TRBV6-5; D gene: .; CDR3 protein: CASGDSRDSPLHF; CDR3 DNA: TGTGCCAGCGGAGACAGCCGGGATTCACCCCTCCACTTT
clone size: .; J gene: TRBJ2-2; V gene: TRBV5-4; D gene: TRBD1; CDR3 protein: CASSRFPGQGYTGELFF; CDR3 DNA: TGTGCCAGCAGCCGATTCCCGGGACAGGGTTACACCGGGGAGCTGTTTTTT
clone size: .; J gene: TRBJ1-1; V gene: TRBV5-1; D gene: .; CDR3 protein: CASSLDGETEAFF; CDR3 DNA: TGCGCCAGCAGCTTGGACGGGGAAACTGAAGCTTTCTTT
clone size: .; J gene: TRBJ1-1; V gene: TRBV9; D gene: .; CDR3 protein: CASSQLGPLTSEAFF; CDR3 DNA: TGTGCCAGCAGCCAATTGGGGCCTCTGACCTCAGAAGCTTTCTTT
clone size: .; J gene: TRBJ2-1; V gene: TRBV7-6; D gene: .; CDR3 protein: CASSSPSGVSGAYNEQFF; CDR3 DNA: TGTGCCAGCAGCTCCCCTAGTGGGGTCTCGGGGGCCTACAATGAGCAGTTCTTC
clone size: .; J gene: TRBJ1-3; V gene: TRBV7-2; D gene: TRBD1; CDR3 protein: CASSYTGTGGGNTIYF; CDR3 DNA: TGTGCCAGCAGTTATACCGGGACAGGGGGAGGAAACACCATATATTTT
clone size: once; J gene: TRBJ1-5; V gene: TRBV6-2/TRBV6-3; D gene: .; CDR3 protein: CASSYLNGYQPQHF; CDR3 DNA: TGTGCCAGCAGTTACTTAAACGGGTATCAGCCCCAGCATTTT
clone size: .; J gene: TRBJ2-5; V gene: TRBV30; D gene: .; CDR3 protein: CAWSASSFGYQETQYF; CDR3 DNA: TGTGCCTGGAGTGCTTCTAGCTTCGGGTACCAAGAGACCCAGTACTTC
clone size: .; J gene: TRBJ1-1; V gene: TRBV14; D gene: .; CDR3 protein: CASSQDARNTEAFF; CDR3 DNA: TGTGCCAGCAGCCAAGACGCGAGGAACACTGAAGCTTTCTTT
clone size: .; J gene: TRBJ2-6; V gene: TRBV5-1; D gene: .; CDR3 protein: CASSGGPSSGANVLTF; CDR3 DNA: TGCGCCAGCAGCGGGGGCCCGAGCTCTGGGGCCAACGTCCTGACTTTC
clone size: .; J gene: TRBJ1-6; V gene: TRBV6-1; D gene: .; CDR3 protein: CASSDPGQNNSPLHF; CDR3 DNA: TGTGCCAGCAGTGACCCAGGACAAAATAATTCACCCCTCCACTTT
clone size: .; J gene: TRBJ2-1; V gene: TRBV6-1; D gene: .; CDR3 protein: CASSASREVSYNEQFF; CDR3 DNA: TGTGCCAGCAGTGCAAGTCGAGAGGTCAGCTACAATGAGCAGTTCTTC
clone size: many; J gene: TRBJ2-1; V gene: TRBV7-9; D gene: TRBD2; CDR3 protein: CASSLGASGSYNEQFF; CDR3 DNA: TGTGCCAGCAGCTTAGGGGCTAGCGGGTCCTACAATGAGCAGTTCTTC
clone size: once; J gene: TRBJ1-5; V gene: TRBV10-2; D gene: .; CDR3 protein: CASSPQSGEGNQPQHF; CDR3 DNA: TGCGCCAGCAGCCCCCAATCGGGGGAAGGCAATCAGCCCCAGCATTTT
clone size: .; J gene: TRBJ1-3; V gene: TRBV23-1; D gene: .; CDR3 protein: CAQDGASGNTIYF; CDR3 DNA: TGCGCCCAAGATGGGGCCTCTGGAAACACCATATATTTT
clone size: .; J gene: TRBJ1-4; V gene: TRBV12-3/TRBV12-4; D gene: TRBD1; CDR3 protein: CASSFQGGEKLFF; CDR3 DNA: TGTGCCAGCAGTTTTCAGGGGGGTGAAAAACTGTTTTTT
clone size: .; J gene: TRBJ2-2; V gene: TRBV13; D gene: .; CDR3 protein: CASSLTVANTGELFF; CDR3 DNA: TGTGCCAGCAGCTTGACAGTCGCGAACACCGGGGAGCTGTTTTTT
clone size: .; J gene: TRBJ2-5; V gene: TRBV6-5; D gene: TRBD2; CDR3 protein: CGGGDLETQYF; CDR3 DNA: TGTGGGGGGGGAGACTTAGAGACCCAGTACTTC
clone size: .; J gene: TRBJ2-2; V gene: TRBV19; D gene: .; CDR3 protein: CASSTTGNTGELFF; CDR3 DNA: TGTGCCAGTAGCACTACAGGGAACACCGGGGAGCTGTTTTTT
clone size: .; J gene: TRBJ1-2; V gene: TRBV24-1; D gene: TRBD1; CDR3 protein: CATSDTGTGDYGYTF; CDR3 DNA: TGTGCCACCAGTGATACCGGGACAGGGGATTATGGCTACACCTTC
clone size: .; J gene: TRBJ1-1; V gene: TRBV6-6; D gene: .; CDR3 protein: CASIRSSVGNTEAFF; CDR3 DNA: TGTGCCAGCATCCGAAGCAGCGTTGGGAACACTGAAGCTTTCTTT
clone size: once; J gene: TRBJ1-1; V gene: TRBV5-6; D gene: .; CDR3 protein: CASSLGEVRRLNTEAFF; CDR3 DNA: TGTGCCAGCAGCTTGGGAGAGGTCAGACGATTGAACACTGAAGCTTTCTTT
clone size: .; J gene: TRBJ2-3; V gene: TRBV9; D gene: .; CDR3 protein: CASSVTGTPSTDTQYF; CDR3 DNA: TGTGCCAGCAGCGTTACCGGGACACCTAGCACAGATACGCAGTATTTT
clone size: once; J gene: TRBJ2-7; V gene: TRBV5-4; D gene: TRBD1; CDR3 protein: CASSGTGGYEQYF; CDR3 DNA: TGTGCCAGCAGCGGGACAGGGGGCTACGAGCAGTACTTC
clone size: .; J gene: TRBJ1-2; V gene: TRBV12-3/TRBV12-4; D gene: .; CDR3 protein: CASSLGLTGYTF; CDR3 DNA: TGTGCCAGCAGTTTAGGGCTCACTGGCTACACCTTC
clone size: .; J gene: TRBJ1-2; V gene: TRBV2; D gene: .; CDR3 protein: CASTGHTGYTF; CDR3 DNA: TGTGCCAGCACGGGACACACGGGCTACACCTTC
clone size: few; J gene: TRBJ2-5; V gene: TRBV9; D gene: TRBD2; CDR3 protein: CASSSGGETQYF; CDR3 DNA: TGTGCCAGCAGCTCGGGGGGAGAGACCCAGTACTTC
clone size: few; J gene: TRBJ2-7; V gene: TRBV10-1; D gene: TRBD2; CDR3 protein: CASSEAWTSGRAATYEQYF; CDR3 DNA: TGCGCCAGCAGTGAAGCTTGGACTAGCGGGAGGGCCGCAACCTACGAGCAGTACTTC
clone size: .; J gene: TRBJ2-1; V gene: TRBV19; D gene: .; CDR3 protein: CASSMYSQTYNEQFF; CDR3 DNA: TGTGCCAGTAGTATGTACAGCCAGACCTACAATGAGCAGTTCTTC
clone size: .; J gene: TRBJ1-3; V gene: TRBV5-1; D gene: .; CDR3 protein: CASSLEVSSGNTIYF; CDR3 DNA: TGCGCCAGCAGCTTGGAAGTGAGCTCTGGAAACACCATATATTTT
clone size: .; J gene: TRBJ1-4; V gene: TRBV25-1; D gene: TRBD1; CDR3 protein: CASSEGVTGFEKLFF; CDR3 DNA: TGTGCCAGCAGTGAGGGGGTGACAGGGTTCGAAAAACTGTTTTTT
clone size: .; J gene: TRBJ1-2; V gene: TRBV18; D gene: .; CDR3 protein: CASSPREQMAGYTF; CDR3 DNA: TGTGCCAGCTCACCACGAGAACAGATGGCTGGCTACACCTTC
clone size: .; J gene: TRBJ2-1; V gene: TRBV11-2; D gene: .; CDR3 protein: CASSPVVGIREQFF; CDR3 DNA: TGTGCCAGCAGCCCGGTGGTCGGGATCCGGGAGCAGTTCTTC
clone size: once; J gene: TRBJ2-6; V gene: TRBV10-1; D gene: .; CDR3 protein: CASSDNRADVSGANVLTF; CDR3 DNA: TGCGCCAGCAGCGATAACAGGGCAGATGTCTCTGGGGCCAACGTCCTGACTTTC
clone size: .; J gene: TRBJ2-7; V gene: TRBV27; D gene: .; CDR3 protein: CASSSGMVSLYEQYF; CDR3 DNA: TGTGCCAGCAGTTCAGGGATGGTCTCTCTCTACGAGCAGTACTTC
clone size: .; J gene: TRBJ2-7; V gene: TRBV7-2; D gene: TRBD1; CDR3 protein: CASSLVGQGYEQYF; CDR3 DNA: TGTGCCAGCAGCTTAGTAGGACAGGGATACGAGCAGTACTTC
clone size: .; J gene: TRBJ1-5; V gene: TRBV19; D gene: .; CDR3 protein: CASSIRGSNQPQHF; CDR3 DNA: TGTGCCAGTAGTATAAGGGGTAGCAATCAGCCCCAGCATTTT
clone size: few; J gene: TRBJ1-6; V gene: TRBV30; D gene: .; CDR3 protein: CAWSAAGAWNSPLHF; CDR3 DNA: TGTGCCTGGAGTGCGGCAGGGGCATGGAATTCACCCCTCCACTTT
clone size: .; J gene: TRBJ2-5; V gene: TRBV5-8; D gene: .; CDR3 protein: CASSLGLTEETQYF; CDR3 DNA: TGTGCCAGCAGCTTGGGACTCACCGAAGAGACCCAGTACTTC
clone size: .; J gene: TRBJ1-1; V gene: TRBV30; D gene: .; CDR3 protein: CAWIVMNTEAFF; CDR3 DNA: TGTGCCTGGATAGTAATGAACACTGAAGCTTTCTTT
clone size: once; J gene: TRBJ2-5; V gene: TRBV2; D gene: .; CDR3 protein: CASSTDMETQYF; CDR3 DNA: TGTGCCAGCAGTACCGACATGGAGACCCAGTACTTC